The 18 T cell receptor beta chains given below trace back to one sample, sequenced in a study of spatial heterogeneity in lung cancer. Time point reported: blood at routine non-recurrence follow-up after resection. TCRdb reprocessed the 5' RACE reads via MiXCR and lists one record per CDR3 protein. The repertoire holds more than 75,000 distinct CDR3 sequences, 15% to 20% seen once, with around a fifth in the top ten. The source was PBMCs, collected at follow-up. These receptors came from a male donor with early-stage non-small cell lung cancer.

This clonotype was seen at least ten times. The chain has TRBV20-1 and TRBJ2-5; a possible D gene is TRBD2 (6 bases). Per the germline V gene, CDR1 is DFQATT and CDR2 is SNEGSKA (reference sequence). The CDR3 is made up of 12 amino acids. Trimming pared 5 bases from V and 5 bases from J, leaving 12 bases between. This CDR3 is CSAEGGDETQYF. The DNA for the CDR3 is TGCAGTGCTGAAGGAGGGGACGAGACCCAGTACTTC.

The chain recombines TRBV6-2 or TRBV6-3 with TRBJ1-1, with unresolved D. The CDR3 sequence is 13 residues long. Between the trimmed V and J ends, which lost 6 bases and 4 bases, there was a span of 12 bases. Germline CDR1 is MNHEY and CDR2 is SVGEGT. As DNA, the CDR3 is TGTGCCAGCAGAATCCGGGTAACCACTGAAGCTTTCTTT. This codes for CASRIRVTTEAFF.

This chain connects TRBV7-8 to TRBJ1-1; TRBD1 agrees at 7 bases. Germline V gene lookup returns CDR1 SGHVS and CDR2 FQNEAQ. The CDR3 is 15 amino acids. The V and J ends lost 4 bases and 9 bases, in that order; junction bases with no gene match: 14. This chain's CDR3 is CASSSEGPVQGKAFF. The CDR3 coding sequence is TGTGCCAGCAGCTCGGAGGGACCCGTACAGGGGAAAGCTTTCTTT.

The V call is TRBV24-1, the J call TRBJ2-5; the D gene is possibly TRBD1 (6 bases). The CDR3 spans 14 residues. Germline V gene lookup returns CDR1 KGHDR and CDR2 SFDVKD. V lost 3 bases and J 2 bases, leaving 9 bases between the germline ends. This CDR3 reads CATSDGDTQETQYF. CDR3 nucleotide sequence: TGTGCCACCAGTGATGGGGACACACAAGAGACCCAGTACTTC.

This clonotype was observed a few times. The chain employs TRBV2 and TRBJ2-1, with TRBD2 matching over 10 bases. The CDR3 is 16 residues long. Germline CDR1 SNHLY, CDR2 FYNNEI. The trim removed 0 bases at V and 6 bases at J, leaving 5 bases unmatched. The CDR3 DNA follows: TGTGCCAGCAGTGAAGCGCGTCTAGCGGGGGCCAATGAGCAGTTCTTC. Protein product: CASSEARLAGANEQFF.

This clonotype was recorded a few times. V gene TRBV20-1 combines with J gene TRBJ2-3; D is undetermined. The germline V gene encodes CDR1 DFQATT and CDR2 SNEGSKA (reference sequence). There are 12 residues in the CDR3. Trimming took off 3 bases at V and 2 bases at J, with 6 bases between the two ends. The CDR3, as DNA: TGCAGTGCTAGCCACGACACAGATACGCAGTATTTT. Its protein is CSASHDTDTQYF.

This clonotype was detected a few times. The chain uses TRBV9 and TRBJ2-2, with D perhaps matching TRBD1 or TRBD2 (5 bases each). The germline CDR1 and CDR2 sequences are SGDLS and YYNGEE. CDR3 length equals 18 residues. V lost 0 bases, J lost 0 bases, and 15 bases lay in between. This CDR3 is CASSVGSRGTPNTGELFF. The DNA for the CDR3 is TGTGCCAGCAGCGTAGGCTCGAGGGGAACACCGAACACCGGGGAGCTGTTTTTT.

This clonotype appeared many times. V and J are TRBV4-3 and TRBJ1-5; no clear D. Trimming cost V 3 bases and J 0 bases, with 6 bases left between them. Germline assignment: CDR1 LGHNA and CDR2 YSLEER. CDR3 length equals 14 residues. This CDR3 is CASSQYHSNQPQHF. The CDR3 DNA sequence: TGCGCCAGCAGCCAGTACCATAGCAATCAGCCCCAGCATTTT.

This clonotype has ten or more counts. The V call is TRBV3-1, the J call TRBJ2-3; 15 nucleotides match TRBD2. This CDR3 has 18 residues. J was trimmed by 3 bases and V by 4 bases; bases with no gene match: 8. Germline values: CDR1 LGHDT, CDR2 YNNKEL (reference sequence). The CDR3 sequence is CASSPGTSGGRGTDTQYF. The CDR3 DNA reads TGTGCCAGCAGCCCAGGGACTAGCGGGGGGAGAGGGACAGATACGCAGTATTTT.

This chain links TRBV7-2 with TRBJ2-1, with D possibly matching TRBD2 (5 bases). CDR1 is SGHTA, CDR2 FQGNSA, per germline. The V end was cut by 1 base, the J end by 7 bases, with 11 bases between. CDR3 length equals 14 residues. The CDR3 nucleotides are TGTGCCAGCAGCTTAGAGTTCAGCGGTAATGAGCAGTTCTTC. Its protein is CASSLEFSGNEQFF.

This chain links TRBV20-1 with TRBJ1-2; TRBD1 is a possible D gene (5 bases). The CDR3 runs to 11 residues. V was cut by 5 bases and J by 7 bases, with 11 bases left in between. Germline loops: CDR1 DFQATT, CDR2 SNEGSKA (reference sequence). The CDR3 bases are TGCAGTGCTGTGACAGTTTTTGGCTACACCTTC. It codes for CSAVTVFGYTF.

V and J are TRBV5-1 and TRBJ2-3, with 8 positions matching TRBD1. The CDR3 sequence is 14 residues long. Germline V gives CDR1 SGHRS, CDR2 YFSETQ. Trimming removed 4 bases from V and 4 bases from J; junction bases left unmatched: 5. DNA for the CDR3: TGCGCCAGCAGCAATGGACAGGGATCAGATACGCAGTATTTT. This sequence encodes CASSNGQGSDTQYF.

The chain recombines TRBV7-2 with TRBJ2-4; 10 positions match TRBD1. The V segment lost 5 bases and the J segment 0 bases; nucleotides outside the gene matches: 7. CDR1 SGHTA and CDR2 FQGNSA come from the germline V gene. This CDR3 comprises 17 residues. This CDR3 reads CASSLRQGALAKNIQYF. The CDR3 nucleotides read TGTGCCAGCAGCCTCAGACAGGGGGCCCTAGCCAAAAACATTCAGTACTTC. Variable domain in full (rest from reference TRBV7-2 and TRBJ2-4): GAGVSQSPSNKVTEKGKDVELRCDPISGHTALYWYRQSLGQGLEFLIYFQGNSAPDKSGLPSDRFSAERTGGSVSTLTIQRTQQEDSAVYLCASSLRQGALAKNIQYFGAGTRLSVL.

This clonotype was seen at least ten times. This chain joins TRBV27 and TRBJ2-3; 11 nucleotides align to TRBD2. The CDR3 sequence is 17 residues long. Trimming cost V 0 bases and J 3 bases; bases outside gene matches: 5. From germline, CDR1 is MNHEY and CDR2 SMNVEV (reference sequence). CDR3 DNA: TGTGCCAGCAGTTTATCGTTGACTAGCGGGATAACAGATACGCAGTATTTT. Translating it yields CASSLSLTSGITDTQYF.

This chain connects TRBV5-4 to TRBJ2-5; D possibly matches TRBD1 or TRBD2 (7 bases each). The germline V gene has CDR1 SGHNT and CDR2 YYREEE (reference sequence). This CDR3 has 14 residues. The germline V and J ends were trimmed by 9 bases and 7 bases, with 22 bases remaining between them. The CDR3 DNA sequence: TGTGCCACCATAGGGTTAGACAGGGAGGGGACCCAGTACTTC. Translation: CATIGLDREGTQYF. Full variable domain (outside the CDR3, taken from reference TRBV5-4 and TRBJ2-5): ETGVTQSPTHLIKTRGQQVTLRCSSQSGHNTVSWYQQALGQGPQFIFQYYREEENGRGNFPPRFSGLQFPNYSSELNVNALELDDSALYLCATIGLDREGTQYFGPGTRLLVL.

The chain employs TRBV7-2 and TRBJ1-4; 9 nucleotides line up with TRBD1. There are 14 residues in the CDR3. J gave up 7 bases and V 8 bases, and 8 bases lay outside the gene matches. CDR1 is SGHTA, CDR2 FQGNSA, per germline. CDR3 nucleotide sequence: TGTGCCAGCGCCAAACAGGGGGCGGGTGAAAAACTGTTTTTT. As protein: CASAKQGAGEKLFF. Looking up the rest from reference TRBV7-2 and TRBJ1-4 gives the full variable domain: GAGVSQSPSNKVTEKGKDVELRCDPISGHTALYWYRQSLGQGLEFLIYFQGNSAPDKSGLPSDRFSAERTGGSVSTLTIQRTQQEDSAVYLCASAKQGAGEKLFFGSGTQLSVL.

The rearrangement joins TRBV6-6 to TRBJ2-1; D unclear. V was shortened by 5 bases and J by 6 bases, with 14 bases between the two germline ends. CDR3 length equals 14 residues. Germline CDR1 is MNHNY and CDR2 is SVGAGI (reference sequence). The CDR3 nucleotides are TGTGCCAGCAGTACACGAGGACGGACCAATGAGCAGTTCTTC. This sequence encodes CASSTRGRTNEQFF.

In this sample, this clonotype turned up a few times. The rearrangement uses TRBV6-2 or TRBV6-3 and TRBJ1-5; TRBD1 agrees at 9 bases. The V and J ends lost 4 bases and 6 bases, in that order; junction bases with no gene match: 10. The germline gives CDR1 MNHEY, CDR2 SVGEGT. The CDR3 loop spans 16 amino acids. This CDR3 reads CASSSLTGGWGQPQHF. The CDR3 bases are TGTGCCAGCAGTTCTTTAACAGGGGGCTGGGGTCAGCCCCAGCATTTT.